A selection of T cell receptor beta chains follows, all from one sample in a study of cytomegalovirus exposure and HLA in healthy donors. Here immunoSEQ multiplex PCR was the method, and the copy in TCRdb shows in-frame clones only, minus some. The table has about 55,000 clones, more than 75% seen once. Material for sequencing was PBMCs. The source is a female donor in good health and CMV-seronegative. Both conserved end residues are part of each CDR3. The order of the fields is clone size, D gene, J gene, V gene, CDR3 DNA, CDR3 protein. A D gene is named only where the DNA matches it firmly. A clone size is listed for some rows: how often the clone was seen (once, few, many), or a class if it is expanded.

.,TRBD1,TRBJ1-6,TRBV2,TGTGCCGGTACGAGACAGGGGAATAATTCACCCCTCCACTTT,CAGTRQGNNSPLHF
.,TRBD2,TRBJ2-1,TRBV7-3,TGTGCCAGCAGTCTGGCTAGCGGGGGGGCCAATGAGCAGTTCTTC,CASSLASGGANEQFF
.,.,TRBJ2-3,TRBV6-1,TGTGCCAGCAGTGAACGGCGGGGCAGGGGGAACACAGATACGCAGTATTTT,CASSERRGRGNTDTQYF
.,TRBD1,TRBJ1-2,TRBV19,TGTGCCAGTAGTACCCTAGGGGACAGCTATGGCTACACCTTC,CASSTLGDSYGYTF
.,.,TRBJ1-4,TRBV19,TGTGCCAGTAGCGGGGAAAAACTGTTTTTT,CASSGEKLFF
.,TRBD1,TRBJ1-5,TRBV18,TGTGCCAGCGGGCCGGGACAGGGCAATCAGCCCCAGCATTTT,CASGPGQGNQPQHF
few,.,TRBJ1-2,TRBV6-5,TGTGCCAGCAGTTATGGGCATGGCTACACCTTC,CASSYGHGYTF
.,.,TRBJ2-4,TRBV18,TGTGCCAGCTCAAAGGCGGATACCCTAGCCAAAAACATTCAGTACTTC,CASSKADTLAKNIQYF
.,TRBD1,TRBJ1-4,TRBV5-1,TGCGCCAGCAGTACCGGGACAGGGGATGAAAAACTGTTTTTT,CASSTGTGDEKLFF
.,.,TRBJ2-7,TRBV5-1,TGCGCCAGCAGCTTGGTGGGGACTTCTCGCGAGCAGTACTTC,CASSLVGTSREQYF
few,TRBD1,TRBJ2-2,TRBV29-1,TGCAGCACGTCCGGGGACAGCCTCACCGGGGAGCTGTTTTTT,CSTSGDSLTGELFF
.,.,TRBJ1-1,TRBV20-1,TGCAGTGCTAGCAAAGGGGGTGAAGCTTTCTTT,CSASKGGEAFF
.,.,TRBJ1-4,TRBV10-1,TGCGCCAGCACTATGACTGGTTTTAGGAATGAAAAACTGTTTTTT,CASTMTGFRNEKLFF
.,.,TRBJ1-2,TRBV12-2,TGTGCAAGTCGCTTACTTCCTCCGGGAATAAACTATGGCTACACCTTC,CASRLLPPGINYGYTF
.,.,TRBJ1-3,TRBV10-3,TGTGCCACGTTTGTCCGGGACACCTCTGGAAACACCATATATTTT,CATFVRDTSGNTIYF
.,.,TRBJ2-3,TRBV29-1,TGCAGCGTTGAATTTGCAGGGTGGCAAGATACGCAGTATTTT,CSVEFAGWQDTQYF
.,TRBD2,TRBJ2-5,TRBV9,TGTGCCAGCAGCGGCGAGGTGGGGACTAGCAGCTTCGGGGAGACCCAGTACTTC,CASSGEVGTSSFGETQYF
.,.,TRBJ1-5,TRBV6-5,TGTGCCAGCAGTGGACAGCCTTATAGCAATCAGCCCCAGCATTTT,CASSGQPYSNQPQHF
.,.,TRBJ1-1,TRBV2,TGTGCCAGCAGGGGCTGGAGGGAGAACACTGAAGCTTTCTTT,CASRGWRENTEAFF
.,TRBD1,TRBJ1-1,TRBV6-5,TGTGCCAGCAGTTATACAGGGGTATGGACTGAAGCTTTCTTT,CASSYTGVWTEAFF
.,.,TRBJ1-2,TRBV25-1,TGTGCCAGCAGTGAGGGGCAGGGCTATGGCTACACCTTC,CASSEGQGYGYTF
.,TRBD1,TRBJ2-7,TRBV6-1,TGTGCCAGCAGTGAAAGGACAGGGAGTTATGCCTACGAGCAGTACTTC,CASSERTGSYAYEQYF
few,.,TRBJ1-1,TRBV10-3,TGTGCCATCAGCGCGGGAACGTCGGGGGTGAACACTGAAGCTTTCTTT,CAISAGTSGVNTEAFF
few,.,TRBJ1-1,TRBV4-1,TGCGCCAGCAGCCAAGAGCGCGGAAACACTGAAGCTTTCTTT,CASSQERGNTEAFF
once,TRBD1,TRBJ2-7,TRBV19,TGTGCCAGTAGTGGGCTGGACAGGGTGGATCAGCAGTACTTC,CASSGLDRVDQQYF
.,.,TRBJ2-1,TRBV19,TGTGCCAGTACCAGAGGGTCAAGACCGTTCCTCTACAATGAGCAGTTCTTC,CASTRGSRPFLYNEQFF
.,.,TRBJ2-1,TRBV2,TGTGCCAGCAGTGTCGAGGGGGGGGCCTGGGATGAGCAGTTCTTC,CASSVEGGAWDEQFF
.,.,TRBJ2-2,TRBV6-5,TGTGCCACCCGAATAAGACAGCCCAACACCGGGGAGCTGTTTTTT,CATRIRQPNTGELFF
.,.,TRBJ1-1,TRBV11-3,TGTGCCAGCAGCTTAAACACGAACACTGAAGCTTTCTTT,CASSLNTNTEAFF
few,TRBD2,TRBJ2-7,TRBV7-7,TGTGCTAGCAGCGCGACTAGCGGGGTCGAGCAGTACTTC,CASSATSGVEQYF
.,.,TRBJ1-1,TRBV14,TGTGCCAGCAGCCTAATCGCAACAGGGAAAGGTTGGACTGAAGCTTTCTTT,CASSLIATGKGWTEAFF
.,TRBD2,TRBJ2-1,TRBV7-9,TGTGCCAGCAGCTTAGTCGCGGGGGAGGGTGAGCAGTTCTTC,CASSLVAGEGEQFF
few,TRBD2,TRBJ2-1,TRBV2,TGTGCCAGCCGATGGGAGGGCGAGCAGTTCTTC,CASRWEGEQFF
.,.,TRBJ2-1,TRBV4-1,TGCGCCAGCAGCCAAGATAATTTGGAGGGGTCCTACAATGAGCAGTTCTTC,CASSQDNLEGSYNEQFF
.,.,TRBJ2-7,TRBV6-5,TGTGCCAGCAGTTTTTCCCTTTTCTCCTACGAGCAGTACTTC,CASSFSLFSYEQYF
.,.,TRBJ2-2,TRBV30,TGTGCCTGGGGCAGATCGACGAACACCGGGGAGCTGTTTTTT,CAWGRSTNTGELFF
.,TRBD1,TRBJ2-1,TRBV5-1,TGCGCCAGCAGCCTGTTAACGGGACAGGGGACCCATGAGCAGTTCTTC,CASSLLTGQGTHEQFF
once,.,TRBJ2-5,TRBV5-1,TGCGCCAGCAGCTTGAATCCTGCCGCGGAGACCCAGTACTTC,CASSLNPAAETQYF
.,TRBD2,TRBJ2-7,TRBV30,TGTGCCTGGAGCCCTGGGGGGGGTCCCTACGAGCAGTACTTC,CAWSPGGGPYEQYF
.,.,TRBJ1-6,TRBV5-1,TGCGCCAGCAGCTTGGTCGTTGATTCACCCCTCCACTTT,CASSLVVDSPLHF
few,TRBD2,TRBJ2-1,TRBV6-4,TGTGCCAGCAGTGACGGGACTAGCGGCAATGAGCAGTTCTTC,CASSDGTSGNEQFF
.,TRBD1,TRBJ1-5,TRBV4-1,TGCGCCAGCAGCCGAGGACAGGGGGAAGATCAGCCCCAGCATTTT,CASSRGQGEDQPQHF
.,TRBD1,TRBJ2-2,TRBV7-2,TGTGCCAGCAGCGCAGGACAGGGCTTGGCCGGGGAGCTGTTTTTT,CASSAGQGLAGELFF
.,TRBD1,TRBJ1-6,TRBV7-6,TGTGCCAGCAGCTCATACCGGGACAGGGGTGGGCATTCACCCCTCCACTTT,CASSSYRDRGGHSPLHF
.,TRBD1,TRBJ2-3,TRBV6-4,TGTGCCAGCAGACGGGACAGGGGAACAGATACGCAGTATTTT,CASRRDRGTDTQYF
.,.,TRBJ1-2,TRBV2,TGTGCCAGCAAATTGAGGAGAACGGGCTATGGCTACACCTTC,CASKLRRTGYGYTF
.,.,TRBJ2-1,TRBV10-3,TGTGCCATCAGTCCGGGGTCCAACAATGAGCAGTTCTTC,CAISPGSNNEQFF